This T cell receptor beta chain was sequenced for a study of T-cell reconstitution after alpha-beta-depleted transplantation in children. Library preparation (for TCRbeta) was performed with unique molecular identifiers. TCRdb analysed the PCR reads with MiXCR anew, one entry per CDR3 protein. Seen here are roughly 300,000 distinct CDR3 sequences, 10% observed once, and the top ten hold approximately 2.3%. V was cut by 1 base and J by 1 base, with 7 bases left in between. This CDR3 has 13 residues. The germline CDR1 and CDR2 sequences are GTSNPN and SVGIG (reference sequence). The sequence was collected from a human donor who donated a stem cell graft to a child with acute lymphoblastic leukemia. The chain recombines TRBV30 with TRBJ1-1; D unclear. Source: PBMCs from the stem cell graft donor, taken from the stem cell graft. As DNA, the CDR3 is TGTGCCTGGAGTGAGGGCGCGAACACTGAAGCTTTCTTT. This codes for CAWSEGANTEAFF.